This TCR beta chain was sequenced in a study of monozygotic twins with inflammatory bowel disease. Study results and caveats: Evidence failed to back one strong IBD-linked signal or clonotype.

Looked up from germline, CDR1 is SGHVS and CDR2 is FQNEAQ. This CDR3 has 13 residues. As regards this clonotype: Antigen specificity is unknown.

With eight separate reactions per sample, the authors made cDNA. During cDNA synthesis, UMIs that each contained a 6-nucleotide sample barcode were added by means of template switching. TCRdb reprocessed the 5' RACE reads and keeps a single row for each CDR3 protein, giving no DNA. This repertoire comprises about 380,000 distinct CDR3 sequences; its ten largest clones make up just over 2.5%. The TCR sequence derives from a human donor with ulcerative colitis or Crohn's disease, or a healthy co-twin of an affected twin (not recorded which). The chain joins TRBV7-8 to TRBJ2-7; TCRdb designates TRBD1, a call that cannot be tested without DNA. The sequenced sample was blood. The CDR3: CASSLVGDNEQYF. Combining the CDR3 with reference TRBV7-8 and TRBJ2-7 gives the whole variable domain GAGVSQSPRYKVAKRGQDVALRCDPISGHVSLFWYQQALGQGPEFLTYFQNEAQLDKSGLPSDRFFAERPEGSVSTLKIQRTQQEDSAVYLCASSLVGDNEQYFGPGTRLTVT.